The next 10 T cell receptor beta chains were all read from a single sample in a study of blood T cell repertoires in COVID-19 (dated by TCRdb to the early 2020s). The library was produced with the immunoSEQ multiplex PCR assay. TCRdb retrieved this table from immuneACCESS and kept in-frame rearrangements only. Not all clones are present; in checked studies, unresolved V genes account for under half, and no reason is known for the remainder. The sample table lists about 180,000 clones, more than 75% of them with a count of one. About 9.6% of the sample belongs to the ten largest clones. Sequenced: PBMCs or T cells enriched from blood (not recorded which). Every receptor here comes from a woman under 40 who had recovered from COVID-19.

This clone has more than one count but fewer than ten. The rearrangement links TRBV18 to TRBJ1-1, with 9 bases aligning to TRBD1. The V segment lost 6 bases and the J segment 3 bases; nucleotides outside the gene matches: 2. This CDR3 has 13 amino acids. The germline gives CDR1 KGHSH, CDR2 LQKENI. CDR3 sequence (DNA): TGTGCCAGCTCCGGGACAGGGCACACTGAAGCTTTCTTT. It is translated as CASSGTGHTEAFF. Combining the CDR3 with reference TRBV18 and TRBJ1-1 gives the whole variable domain NAGVMQNPRHLVRRRGQEARLRCSPMKGHSHVYWYRQLPEEGLKFMVYLQKENIIDESGMPKERFSAEFPKEGPSILRIQQVVRGDSAAYFCASSGTGHTEAFFGQGTRLTVV.

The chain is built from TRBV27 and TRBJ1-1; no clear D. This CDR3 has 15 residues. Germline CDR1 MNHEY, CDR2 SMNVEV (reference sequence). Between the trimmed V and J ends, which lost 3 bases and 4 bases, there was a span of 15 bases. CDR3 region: CASSLSGGAGTEAFF. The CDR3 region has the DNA TGTGCCAGCAGTTTGAGTGGAGGCGCGGGCACTGAAGCTTTCTTT.

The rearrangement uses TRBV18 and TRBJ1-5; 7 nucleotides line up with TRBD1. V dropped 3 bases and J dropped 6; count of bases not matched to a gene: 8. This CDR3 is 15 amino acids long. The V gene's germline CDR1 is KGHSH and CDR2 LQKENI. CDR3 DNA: TGTGCCAGCTCACCTGACGACAGGGTCGGTCAGCCCCAGCATTTT. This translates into CASSPDDRVGQPQHF.

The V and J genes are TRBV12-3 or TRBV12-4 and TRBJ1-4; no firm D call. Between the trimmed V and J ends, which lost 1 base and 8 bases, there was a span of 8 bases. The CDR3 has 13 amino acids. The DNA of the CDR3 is TGTGCCAGCAGTTTAGAGGTGGGCGAAAAACTGTTTTTT. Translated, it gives CASSLEVGEKLFF.

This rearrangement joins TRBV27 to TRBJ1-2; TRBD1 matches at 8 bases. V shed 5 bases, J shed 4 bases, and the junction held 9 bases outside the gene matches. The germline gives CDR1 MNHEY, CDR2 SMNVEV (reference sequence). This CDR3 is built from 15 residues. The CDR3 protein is CASSRWAGTGYGYTF. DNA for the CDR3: TGTGCCAGCAGTCGTTGGGCTGGGACAGGCTATGGCTACACCTTC.

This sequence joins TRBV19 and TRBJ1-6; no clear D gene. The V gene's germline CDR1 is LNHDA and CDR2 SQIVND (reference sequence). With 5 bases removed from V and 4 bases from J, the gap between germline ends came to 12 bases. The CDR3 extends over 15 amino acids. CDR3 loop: CASSLRGKYNSPLHF. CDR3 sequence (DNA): TGTGCCAGTAGTTTACGCGGAAAATATAATTCACCCCTCCACTTT.

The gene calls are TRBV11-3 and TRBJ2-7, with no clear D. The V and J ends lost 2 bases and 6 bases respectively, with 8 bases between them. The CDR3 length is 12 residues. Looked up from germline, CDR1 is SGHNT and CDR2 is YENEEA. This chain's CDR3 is CASSLLVGEQYF. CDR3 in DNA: TGTGCCAGCAGCTTACTAGTAGGCGAGCAGTACTTC.

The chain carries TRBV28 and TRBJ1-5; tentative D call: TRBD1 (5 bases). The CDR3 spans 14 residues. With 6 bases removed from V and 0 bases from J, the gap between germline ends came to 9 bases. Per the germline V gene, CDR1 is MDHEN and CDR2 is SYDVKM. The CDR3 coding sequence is TGTGCCAGCAGGCGACAGAATAGCAATCAGCCCCAGCATTTT. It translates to CASRRQNSNQPQHF.

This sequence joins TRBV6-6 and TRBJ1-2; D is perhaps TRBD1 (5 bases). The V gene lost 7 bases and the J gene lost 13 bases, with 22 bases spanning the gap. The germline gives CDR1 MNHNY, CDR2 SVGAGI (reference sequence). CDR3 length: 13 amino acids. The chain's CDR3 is CASTNGQGFSSTF. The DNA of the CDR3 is TGTGCCAGCACCAACGGGCAGGGCTTCAGCTCCACCTTC.

Written as DNA, the CDR3 is TGTGCCAGCAGCTTGACTCGACAGGGGCTTAAGGAAAAACTGTTTTTT. Its translation: CASSLTRQGLKEKLFF. The rearrangement uses TRBV5-4 and TRBJ1-4, with TRBD1 matching 8 bases. Germline CDR1 reads SGHNT; CDR2 reads YYREEE (reference sequence). With 1 base clipped from V and 8 bases from J, the junction kept 10 bases outside the gene matches. There are 16 residues in the CDR3.